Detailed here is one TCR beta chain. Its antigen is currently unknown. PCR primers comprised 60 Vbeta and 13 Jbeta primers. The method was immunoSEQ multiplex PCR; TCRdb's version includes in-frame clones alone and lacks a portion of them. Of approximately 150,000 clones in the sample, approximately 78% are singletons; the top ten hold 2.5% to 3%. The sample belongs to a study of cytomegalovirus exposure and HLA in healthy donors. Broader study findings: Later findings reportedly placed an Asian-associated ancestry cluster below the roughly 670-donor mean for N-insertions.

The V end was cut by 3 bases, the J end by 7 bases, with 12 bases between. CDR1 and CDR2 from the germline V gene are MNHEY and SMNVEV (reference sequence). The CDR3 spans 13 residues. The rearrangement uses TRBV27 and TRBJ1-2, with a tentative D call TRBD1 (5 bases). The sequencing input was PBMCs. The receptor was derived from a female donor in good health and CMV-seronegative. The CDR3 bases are TGTGCCAGCAGTTTTCGGGGGGGATGTGGCTACACCTTC. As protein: CASSFRGGCGYTF.